The 13 T cell receptor beta chains reported below all come from one sample, sequenced in a study of blood T cell repertoires in COVID-19. TCRdb keeps only in-frame clones here, not all; method: immunoSEQ multiplex PCR. In the table there are some 120,000 clones, about 80% of which are singletons. Sequenced material: peripheral blood. The receptors were sampled from a woman aged 60-75 years with acute or convalescent COVID-19.

The chain combines TRBV24-1 with TRBJ2-3, with TRBD1 matching 11 bases. Trimming removed 9 bases from V and 6 bases from J; junction bases left unmatched: 4. The CDR3 spans 13 residues. CDR1 and CDR2 (germline): KGHDR, SFDVKD. The CDR3 DNA is TGTGCCACCCGGGACAGGGGGATGGATACGCAGTATTTT. Translating it yields CATRDRGMDTQYF.

The V gene is TRBV7-2, the J gene TRBJ1-6; 9 bases are a match to TRBD1. V lost 5 bases and J lost 13; bases outside the gene matches: 6. This CDR3 is 13 amino acids long. Germline CDR1 is SGHTA and CDR2 is FQGNSA. CDR3 sequence reads: CASSTGQGVPLHF. The CDR3 DNA is TGTGCCAGCAGCACGGGACAGGGTGTGCCCCTCCACTTT.

V gene TRBV9 combines with J gene TRBJ1-1, with 8 bases aligning to TRBD1. The junction had 6 bases not matched to a gene; V was cut back by 3 bases and J by 5 bases. The CDR3 is 14 residues long. Per germline, CDR1 SGDLS and CDR2 YYNGEE. CDR3 sequence reads: CASSGTGMGTEAFF. In nucleotides, the CDR3 is TGTGCCAGCAGCGGGACAGGGATGGGGACTGAAGCTTTCTTT. Complete variable domain (other parts from reference TRBV9 and TRBJ1-1): DSGVTQTPKHLITATGQRVTLRCSPRSGDLSVYWYQQSLDQGLQFLIQYYNGEERAKGNILERFSAQQFPDLHSELNLSSLELGDSALYFCASSGTGMGTEAFFGQGTRLTVV.

The chain has TRBV12-3 or TRBV12-4 and TRBJ1-3; D remains unclear. Trimming shortened V by 6 bases and J by 2 bases, and 8 bases separated the two germline ends. The CDR3 spans 13 residues. The CDR3 is CASRQIPGNTIYF. In DNA, the CDR3 is TGTGCCAGCAGACAGATACCTGGAAACACCATATATTTT.

This rearrangement joins TRBV18 to TRBJ1-5, with D tentatively TRBD1 (6 bases). Trimming shortened V by 6 bases and J by 2 bases, and 23 bases separated the two germline ends. The CDR3 is 18 amino acids. Germline loops: CDR1 KGHSH, CDR2 LQKENI. The DNA for the CDR3 is TGTGCCAGCTCCCCCGGACAGAATAGAGGTTTAGGCAATCAGCCCCAGCATTTT. Encoded protein: CASSPGQNRGLGNQPQHF.

The table lists this clone with a few counts. This chain uses TRBV11-3 with TRBJ2-7; 9 bases align to TRBD1. The CDR3 loop spans 15 amino acids. Trimming took 5 bases from V and 0 from J; bases not matched to a gene: 5. Germline assignment: CDR1 SGHNT and CDR2 YENEEA. In nucleotides, the CDR3 is TGTGCCAGCAGCCCGGGACAGGGCAGCTCCTACGAGCAGTACTTC. As protein: CASSPGQGSSYEQYF.

J is TRBJ2-1 and V is TRBV5-1; D is undetermined. Trimming removed 0 bases at V and 6 bases at J, with 4 bases between. The germline V gene has CDR1 SGHRS and CDR2 YFSETQ. This CDR3 comprises 12 residues. CDR3 protein: CASSLGLNEQFF. CDR3 DNA: TGCGCCAGCAGCTTGGGTCTCAATGAGCAGTTCTTC.

This clone has a single count. The chain couples TRBV11-2 to TRBJ1-3; possible D gene TRBD1, 5 bases. V dropped 3 bases and J dropped 3 bases, with 9 bases sitting between them. CDR3 length: 14 residues. In germline, CDR1 is SGHAT, CDR2 FQNNGV. In DNA, the CDR3 is TGTGCCAGCAGCTTGCAGGGAGGTGGAAACACCATATATTTT. Protein: CASSLQGGGNTIYF. The full variable domain, completed using reference TRBV11-2 and TRBJ1-3, is EAGVAQSPRYKIIEKRQSVAFWCNPISGHATLYWYQQILGQGPKLLIQFQNNGVVDDSQLPKDRFSAERLKGVDSTLKIQPAKLEDSAVYLCASSLQGGGNTIYFGEGSWLTVV.

The chain couples TRBV11-3 to TRBJ1-1; no clear D. The CDR3 is made up of 13 amino acids. CDR1 is SGHNT and CDR2 is YENEEA in the germline V gene. Trimming stripped 5 bases from V and 8 bases from J, with 15 bases between. The CDR3 region has the DNA TGTGCCAGCAGCCTCTCCGGCAGGAGGGAAGCTTTCTTT. As protein: CASSLSGRREAFF.

The V call is TRBV29-1, the J call TRBJ1-1; 10 positions match TRBD1. Unmatched junction bases numbered 6, after V lost 4 bases and J lost 4 bases. The CDR3 runs to 14 residues. Germline assignment: CDR1 SQVTM and CDR2 ANQGSEA. CDR3 nucleotides: TGCAGCGTTGTCGGACAGGGGGGATCCACTGAAGCTTTCTTT. It translates to CSVVGQGGSTEAFF.

The rearrangement links TRBV19 to TRBJ1-1, with TRBD1 matching over 8 bases. Germline CDR1 is LNHDA and CDR2 is SQIVND (reference sequence). The trim removed 7 bases at V and 2 bases at J, leaving 9 bases unmatched. The CDR3 is 15 amino acids. CDR3: CASTQLDRGNTEAFF. The CDR3 DNA reads TGTGCCAGTACCCAACTCGACAGGGGAAACACTGAAGCTTTCTTT.

The DNA for the CDR3 is TGTGCCAGCAGCACCCGACAGACCAATGAGCAGTTCTTC. Translating it yields CASSTRQTNEQFF. V is TRBV13 and J is TRBJ2-1; weak D call: TRBD1 (5 bases). Germline V gene data show CDR1 as PRHDT and CDR2 as FYEKMQ (reference sequence). CDR3 length: 13 amino acids. V was pared by 5 bases and J by 6 bases, with 11 bases between. The full variable domain, in which reference TRBV13 and TRBJ2-1 provide the parts outside the CDR3, is AAGVIQSPRHLIKEKRETATLKCYPIPRHDTVYWYQQGPGQDPQFLISFYEKMQSDKGSIPDRFSAQQFSDYHSELNMSSLELGDSALYFCASSTRQTNEQFFGPGTRLTVL.

The chain joins TRBV7-3 to TRBJ2-2; 9 bases match TRBD1. CDR1 and CDR2 (germline): SGHTA, FQGTGA. V gave up 4 bases and J gave up 2 bases; unmatched junction bases: 8. The CDR3 has 17 amino acids. The CDR3 here is CASSSPRTGANTGELFF. CDR3 nucleotides: TGTGCCAGCAGCTCCCCCAGGACAGGGGCCAACACCGGGGAGCTGTTTTTT. The full variable domain, its missing parts supplied by reference TRBV7-3 and TRBJ2-2, is GAGVSQTPSNKVTEKGKYVELRCDPISGHTALYWYRQSLGQGPEFLIYFQGTGAADDSGLPNDRFFAVRPEGSVSTLKIQRTERGDSAVYLCASSSPRTGANTGELFFGEGSRLTVL.